Below are 18 T cell receptor beta chains sequenced from a single sample in a study of cytomegalovirus exposure and HLA in healthy donors. PCR employed 60 Vbeta and 13 Jbeta primers. TCRdb keeps only in-frame clones here, not all; method: immunoSEQ multiplex PCR. The sample lists some 190,000 clones; 87% were seen once. The material sequenced was PBMCs. The source of these receptors is a boy aged 2 to 10 in good health and CMV-seronegative.

V gene TRBV5-6 combines with J gene TRBJ1-2; 7 nucleotides match TRBD1. Unmatched junction bases numbered 2, after V lost 4 bases and J lost 2 bases. The CDR3 extends over 13 amino acids. The germline CDR1 and CDR2 sequences are SGHDT and YYEEEE. This chain's CDR3 is CASSLRGNYGYTF. CDR3 DNA: TGTGCCAGCAGCCTCAGGGGGAACTATGGCTACACCTTC.

The chain uses TRBV7-2 and TRBJ2-3; no firm D call. The CDR3 covers 15 residues. Trimming took 2 bases from V and 1 from J, leaving 10 bases between them. CDR1 is SGHTA and CDR2 is FQGNSA in the germline V gene. CDR3 loop: CASSLRWAGTDTQYF. The CDR3 DNA reads TGTGCCAGCAGCTTACGGTGGGCCGGCACAGATACGCAGTATTTT. Complete variable domain (other parts from reference TRBV7-2 and TRBJ2-3): GAGVSQSPSNKVTEKGKDVELRCDPISGHTALYWYRQSLGQGLEFLIYFQGNSAPDKSGLPSDRFSAERTGGSVSTLTIQRTQQEDSAVYLCASSLRWAGTDTQYFGPGTRLTVL.

The rearrangement uses TRBV6-1 and TRBJ1-6; D possibly corresponds to TRBD1 (6 bases). Germline V gene sequence: CDR1 MNHNS, CDR2 SASEGT. The V gene lost 3 bases and the J gene lost 5 bases, with 11 bases spanning the gap. CDR3 length: 15 residues. This CDR3 reads CASSETGGDNSPLHF. CDR3 DNA: TGTGCCAGCAGTGAGACAGGTGGGGATAATTCACCCCTCCACTTT.

The chain joins TRBV6-6 to TRBJ1-1, with a possible D match to TRBD1 (5 bases). The V and J ends lost 7 bases and 4 bases respectively, with 16 bases between them. Germline CDR1 is MNHNY and CDR2 is SVGAGI (reference sequence). This CDR3 has 14 residues. Here the CDR3 DNA reads TGTGCCAGCAACGTACTACGGGGGGTCACTGAAGCTTTCTTT. The encoded protein is CASNVLRGVTEAFF.

The V call is TRBV28, the J call TRBJ1-1; TRBD1 agrees at 8 bases. After removal of 10 bases from V and 0 bases from J, the junction contained 13 bases not matched to a gene. In germline, CDR1 is MDHEN, CDR2 SYDVKM. The CDR3 runs to 16 residues. Here the CDR3 reads CATQTGTGLMNTEAFF. In nucleotides, the CDR3 is TGTGCCACCCAAACCGGGACAGGACTAATGAACACTGAAGCTTTCTTT.

The chain is built from TRBV19 and TRBJ1-3, with unresolved D. Per the germline V gene, CDR1 is LNHDA and CDR2 is SQIVND (reference sequence). The CDR3 has 14 residues. Trimming took off 3 bases at V and 0 bases at J, with 6 bases between the two ends. In DNA, the CDR3 is TGTGCCAGTAGTATGCTAAACTCTGGAAACACCATATATTTT. Translating gives CASSMLNSGNTIYF.

This clone was detected a few times. The chain joins TRBV5-1 to TRBJ1-1, with a weak D call TRBD1 (5 bases). V lost 2 bases to trimming and J lost 4 bases, with 15 bases between them. CDR3 length: 15 amino acids. The germline CDR1 and CDR2 sequences are SGHRS and YFSETQ. This CDR3 is CASSLGSSGGTEAFF. Here the CDR3 DNA reads TGCGCCAGCAGCTTAGGGTCCTCGGGGGGCACTGAAGCTTTCTTT.

Only one count was recorded for this clone. The V call is TRBV5-4, the J call TRBJ2-7; TRBD2 might be the D (5 bases). V was clipped by 2 bases and J by 2 bases, with 5 bases between them. CDR3 length: 12 amino acids. Germline loops: CDR1 SGHNT, CDR2 YYREEE (reference sequence). CDR3 protein: CASSFGAYEQYF. CDR3 bases: TGTGCCAGCAGCTTCGGGGCCTACGAGCAGTACTTC.

The chain has TRBV7-9 and TRBJ1-2, with 7 bases lining up with TRBD1. With V trimmed by 5 bases and J by 2 bases, 5 bases remained unmatched. The germline V gene has CDR1 SEHNR and CDR2 FQNEAQ (reference sequence). CDR3 length: 14 amino acids. CDR3: CASSPGTDNYGYTF. DNA for the CDR3: TGTGCCAGCAGCCCCGGGACAGACAACTATGGCTACACCTTC.

The chain joins TRBV6-6 to TRBJ1-1, with TRBD1 as a possible D gene (6 bases). CDR1 and CDR2 (germline): MNHNY, SVGAGI (reference sequence). CDR3 length: 14 amino acids. Trimming removed 7 bases from V and 5 bases from J, with 17 bases in between. The CDR3 DNA sequence: TGTGCCAGCACCCGGGACATCCCGAGGACTGAAGCTTTCTTT. Translated, it gives CASTRDIPRTEAFF.

On this clone: Other DNA sequences from this sample encode an identical CDR3 as well. The chain carries TRBV27 and TRBJ1-4; the match to TRBD1 covers 8 bases. This CDR3 region has 15 residues. J gave up 5 bases and V 4 bases, and 6 bases lay outside the gene matches. CDR1 and CDR2 from the germline V gene are MNHEY and SMNVEV (reference sequence). CDR3: CASSSLTGGNEKLFF. The CDR3 DNA is TGTGCCAGCAGTTCTTTAACAGGGGGGAATGAAAAACTGTTTTTT.

The CDR3 reads CASSEGTSGTDEQFF. DNA for the CDR3: TGTGCCAGCAGCGAGGGGACTAGCGGGACGGATGAGCAGTTCTTC. This rearrangement joins TRBV9 to TRBJ2-1, with 13 bases identical to TRBD2. CDR3 size: 15 residues. After removal of 3 bases from V and 8 bases from J, the junction contained 5 bases not matched to a gene. Per the germline V gene, CDR1 is SGDLS and CDR2 is YYNGEE. The full variable domain, its missing parts supplied by reference TRBV9 and TRBJ2-1, is DSGVTQTPKHLITATGQRVTLRCSPRSGDLSVYWYQQSLDQGLQFLIQYYNGEERAKGNILERFSAQQFPDLHSELNLSSLELGDSALYFCASSEGTSGTDEQFFGPGTRLTVL.

J is TRBJ2-5 and V is TRBV28; D not certain. With 3 bases removed from V and 6 bases from J, the gap between germline ends came to 11 bases. From germline, CDR1 is MDHEN and CDR2 SYDVKM. The CDR3 sequence is 13 residues long. CDR3: CASSLNVAKTQYF. For the CDR3, the DNA is TGTGCCAGCAGTTTGAACGTCGCTAAGACCCAGTACTTC. The complete variable domain, with remaining parts taken from reference TRBV28 and TRBJ2-5, reads DVKVTQSSRYLVKRTGEKVFLECVQDMDHENMFWYRQDPGLGLRLIYFSYDVKMKEKGDIPEGYSVSREKKERFSLILESASTNQTSMYLCASSLNVAKTQYFGPGTRLLVL.

The V call is TRBV30, the J call TRBJ2-1; 11 positions agree with TRBD2. The junction had 2 bases not matched to a gene; V was cut back by 4 bases and J by 12 bases. The CDR3 runs to 11 residues. Germline V gene sequence: CDR1 GTSNPN, CDR2 SVGIG (reference sequence). CDR3 sequence: CAWTSGRSQFF. Here the CDR3 DNA reads TGTGCCTGGACTAGCGGGAGGTCGCAGTTCTTC.

This clone was observed a single time. The J gene is TRBJ2-5, the V gene TRBV28; TRBD2 matches 8 bases. The germline gives CDR1 MDHEN, CDR2 SYDVKM. This CDR3 has 13 residues. J gave up 5 bases and V 5 bases, and 4 bases lay outside the gene matches. CDR3 region: CASSTGLVETQYF. The DNA for the CDR3 is TGTGCCAGCAGTACGGGACTAGTGGAGACCCAGTACTTC.

This chain connects TRBV18 to TRBJ2-3; 8 bases fit TRBD2. V dropped 2 bases and J dropped 2; count of bases not matched to a gene: 9. CDR1 is KGHSH and CDR2 is LQKENI in the germline V gene. The CDR3 sequence is 17 residues long. The CDR3 DNA reads as TGTGCCAGCTCACCATTTGATAGCGGGACTCTCACAGATACGCAGTATTTT. It codes for CASSPFDSGTLTDTQYF.

V usage is TRBV27 and J usage is TRBJ2-5; TRBD2 aligns across 10 bases. The J call could be wrong; TRBJ2-7 is a better fit for the DNA end. Per germline, CDR1 MNHEY and CDR2 SMNVEV (reference sequence). This CDR3 region has 17 residues. CDR3 nucleotides: TGTGCCAGCATAGGACCCCCCGGGACTAGCGATGACTACGAGCAGTACTTC. Translated: CASIGPPGTSDDYEQYF.

V gene TRBV7-2 combines with J gene TRBJ2-7; TRBD2 is a possible D gene (6 bases). Germline V CDR1 and CDR2: SGHTA, FQGNSA. The CDR3 is made up of 14 amino acids. V was pared by 5 bases and J by 2 bases, with 13 bases between. CDR3 residues: CASSVRRETYEQYF. Here the CDR3 DNA reads TGTGCCAGCAGCGTTAGGAGGGAAACCTACGAGCAGTACTTC.